The 11 T cell receptor beta chains below were found in one sample sequenced in a study of T cells in localized non-small cell lung cancer. The table came from immunoSEQ multiplex PCR; TCRdb's copy has only in-frame clones and leaves some out. The sample yields 100,000 to 150,000 clones, approximately 88% seen once. The sample in question was peripheral blood, obtained before any cancer treatment. The origin of the receptors is an older female donor with stage I lung adenocarcinoma.

The rearrangement joins TRBV7-6 to TRBJ2-7; 9 bases align to TRBD2. The germline gives CDR1 SGHVS, CDR2 FNYEAQ. V shed 2 bases, J shed 12 bases, and the junction held 17 bases outside the gene matches. This CDR3 is built from 16 residues. The CDR3 spells CASSLWPGVAGDLSYF. In DNA, the CDR3 is TGTGCCAGCAGCTTATGGCCGGGGGTAGCGGGAGATTTGTCGTACTTC.

The chain uses TRBV28 and TRBJ2-5; no clear D gene. The germline CDR1 and CDR2 sequences are MDHEN and SYDVKM. Trimming removed 5 bases from V and 5 bases from J, with 9 bases in between. CDR3 length: 12 amino acids. CDR3 sequence reads: CASSLNRETQYF. DNA of the CDR3: TGTGCCAGCAGTCTAAATAGGGAGACCCAGTACTTC. The full variable domain, with the rest looked up from reference TRBV28 and TRBJ2-5, is DVKVTQSSRYLVKRTGEKVFLECVQDMDHENMFWYRQDPGLGLRLIYFSYDVKMKEKGDIPEGYSVSREKKERFSLILESASTNQTSMYLCASSLNRETQYFGPGTRLLVL.

This clone has only one observation. V is TRBV5-3 and J is TRBJ2-7; 13 nucleotides align to TRBD2. TRBV5-3 is an ORF, with its function uncertain. The CDR3 loop spans 14 amino acids. V was clipped by 5 bases and J by 3 bases; unmatched bases: 2. The CDR3 bases are TGTGCCAGAAGGGGACTAGCGGGACACTACGAGCAGTACTTC. It codes for CARRGLAGHYEQYF.

The CDR3 region is CATSPRPDRISTGELFF. CDR3 nucleotides: TGTGCCACCAGCCCTAGACCAGACAGGATCTCCACCGGGGAGCTGTTTTTT. This rearrangement joins TRBV15 to TRBJ2-2, with D perhaps TRBD1 (6 bases). Trimming removed 5 bases at V and 4 bases at J, with 20 bases between. CDR1 and CDR2 from the germline V gene are LNHNV and YYDKDF (reference sequence). This CDR3 region has 17 residues.

This clone was seen a single time. The V call is TRBV5-6, the J call TRBJ2-1, with D perhaps matching TRBD1 (5 bases). Trimming took off 0 bases at V and 5 bases at J, with 12 bases between the two ends. This CDR3 contains 15 residues. Germline CDR1 reads SGHDT; CDR2 reads YYEEEE. CDR3 region: CASSLVQQGDNEQFF. CDR3 in DNA: TGTGCCAGCAGCTTGGTCCAGCAGGGCGACAATGAGCAGTTCTTC.

On this clone: Other nucleotide sequences from this sample produce the same CDR3. V is TRBV9 and J is TRBJ2-3; unclear D gene. Trimming stripped 0 bases from V and 5 bases from J, with 4 bases between. Germline CDR1 is SGDLS and CDR2 is YYNGEE. This CDR3 has 12 amino acids. CDR3 protein: CASSVVGDTQYF. CDR3 DNA: TGTGCCAGCAGCGTAGTGGGAGATACGCAGTATTTT.

The J gene is TRBJ2-2, the V gene TRBV9; no firm D call. Germline loops: CDR1 SGDLS, CDR2 YYNGEE. The CDR3 is 16 amino acids. V was shortened by 0 bases and J by 1 base, with 10 bases between the two germline ends. For the CDR3, the DNA is TGTGCCAGCAGCGTAGATCGGCAGCGGAACACCGGGGAGCTGTTTTTT. Translated: CASSVDRQRNTGELFF.

This sequence joins TRBV28 and TRBJ2-6; D possibly matches TRBD1 or TRBD2 (5 bases each). CDR3 length: 16 residues. V was clipped by 3 bases and J by 1 base, with 10 bases between them. The germline CDR1 and CDR2 sequences are MDHEN and SYDVKM. CDR3 nucleotide sequence: TGTGCCAGCAGTTTGAGGGGAGCGTCTGGGGCCAACGTCCTGACTTTC. Translation gives CASSLRGASGANVLTF.

V usage is TRBV5-4 and J usage is TRBJ1-2, with D maybe TRBD1 (5 bases). Germline V CDR1 and CDR2: SGHNT, YYREEE (reference sequence). The CDR3 spans 14 residues. Trimming stripped 0 bases from V and 2 bases from J, with 8 bases between. DNA of the CDR3: TGTGCCAGCAGCTTGGGTGGGGCCAACTATGGCTACACCTTC. Translated, it gives CASSLGGANYGYTF.

The chain joins TRBV7-9 to TRBJ1-4; the D gene is possibly TRBD1 (5 bases). The V end was cut by 5 bases, the J end by 6 bases, with 19 bases between. Germline V gives CDR1 SEHNR, CDR2 FQNEAQ (reference sequence). CDR3 length: 16 residues. CDR3 residues: CASSEGPGGTDEKLFF. The CDR3 bases are TGTGCCAGCAGCGAAGGTCCAGGCGGGACTGATGAAAAACTGTTTTTT.

V usage is TRBV7-9 and J usage is TRBJ2-7; D perhaps matches TRBD2 (5 bases). The CDR3 consists of 15 residues. The V gene lost 1 base and the J gene lost 3 bases, with 13 bases spanning the gap. CDR1 and CDR2 (germline): SEHNR, FQNEAQ (reference sequence). CDR3 sequence (DNA): TGTGCCAGCAGCTTAGTGGTGGGAGTTGGCTACGAGCAGTACTTC. Translation: CASSLVVGVGYEQYF.